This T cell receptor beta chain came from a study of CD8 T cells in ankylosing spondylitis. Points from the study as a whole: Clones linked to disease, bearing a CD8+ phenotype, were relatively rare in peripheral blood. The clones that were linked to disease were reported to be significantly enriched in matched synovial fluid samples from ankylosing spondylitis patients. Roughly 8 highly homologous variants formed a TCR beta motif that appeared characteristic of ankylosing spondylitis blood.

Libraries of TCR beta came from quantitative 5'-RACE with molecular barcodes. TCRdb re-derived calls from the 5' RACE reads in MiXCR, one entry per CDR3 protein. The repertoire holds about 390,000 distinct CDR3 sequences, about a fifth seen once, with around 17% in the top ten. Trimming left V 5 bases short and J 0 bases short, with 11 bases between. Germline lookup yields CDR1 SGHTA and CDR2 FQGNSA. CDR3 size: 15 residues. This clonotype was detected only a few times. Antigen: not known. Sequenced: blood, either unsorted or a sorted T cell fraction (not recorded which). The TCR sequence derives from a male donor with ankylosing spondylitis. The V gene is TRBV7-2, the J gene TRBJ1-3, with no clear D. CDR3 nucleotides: TGTGCCAGCAGCCCGTCGGGATACTCTGGAAACACCATATATTTT. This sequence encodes CASSPSGYSGNTIYF.